This TCR beta chain was captured by sequencing in a study of post-analysis software for immune sequencing data. Regarding this clonotype: The antigen is not known.

The study's findings and limits: Higher frequency in patients than in controls was seen for about five TRBV segments, with TRBV5-6, TRBV5-1 and TRBV20-1 among them.

Unique molecular identifiers were built into the TCR beta cDNA libraries. TCRdb re-derived calls from the PCR reads in MiXCR, one entry per CDR3 protein. This table has a few hundred thousand distinct CDR3 sequences, around a third appearing once. The CDR3 is 14 amino acids. Germline V gene lookup returns CDR1 DFQATT and CDR2 SNEGSKA (reference sequence). The V gene lost 1 base and the J gene lost 5 bases, with 14 bases spanning the gap. J is TRBJ1-1 and V is TRBV20-1, with D perhaps TRBD1 (5 bases). This TCR derives from a girl between 5 and 17 years old with multiple sclerosis. The sample taken for sequencing was blood. The CDR3 bases are TGCAGTGCTAGAGCCCCACCCGGGGGGACTGAAGCTTTCTTT. Its translation is CSARAPPGGTEAFF.